This T cell receptor (beta chain) stems from a study of cytomegalovirus exposure and HLA in healthy donors (dated by TCRdb to 2015 to 2018). Concerning the study at large: An earlier analysis of 550 to 700 of the donors reported 276 Gb of sequence data and approximately 110 million unique TCR beta sequences from about 180 million T cells. An earlier analysis of some 500 of the donors used high-throughput TCR beta sequencing to judge whether each TCR beta V gene segment behaved as functional or pseudogenic. An early release that covered more than 550 HLA-typed donors contained about 300 gigabases of sequencing data and tens of millions of unique TCR sequences. All discovery cohort repertoires had been generated using a single sequencing platform. Rather than using new phenotypic data, the later analysis identified candidate immune exposures from TCR beta sequences and from how often those sequences occurred across donors. In a later analysis, previously published TCR beta repertoires from about 640 donors were re-analyzed and high-resolution HLA genotyping was added so that TCR occurrence patterns could be studied. Typing coverage differed by locus: A, B, C, DRB1 and DQB1 were typed in roughly 620-630 donors, DQA1 in 522, DPA1 in around 580, and DPB1 in 400 to 490. Besides the first cohort of about 730 subjects, a separate validation cohort made up of over 95 different subjects was used. On average, around 200,000 unique TCR beta nucleotide sequences were sequenced per donor among 398 genotyped donors of the cohort, with roughly 18% of those sequences being non-productive. HLA typing covered class I and class II loci at four-digit resolution. Genome-wide SNP genotypes for about 55% of the roughly 670 donors were used in a later genetic analysis, which treated that subset as a discovery cohort. The study profiled the T cell repertoires of hundreds of subjects by immunosequencing and related them to cytomegalovirus serostatus. The study aimed to test whether signatures of past pathogen exposure could be identified by cataloging public T cell receptors. Because of strong linkage in the cohort, five DR-DQ haplotypes were treated as single units for association and clustering. High-throughput TCR immunosequencing, statistical association of individual TCRs with disease status, and machine learning were combined to predict cytomegalovirus infection status. Donor age, sex, ethnicity and CMV serostatus were collected together with the repertoire data. Among the roughly 430 genotyped donors, around 81% belonged to the genetic ancestry cluster associated with self-reported Caucasian donors.

Study-level results and caveats: In vitro tests confirmed that a few of the cytomegalovirus-associated TCR beta chains recognize cytomegalovirus antigens. The authors suggested that the approach could potentially be extended to other disease states and immunological phenotypes. In both the original and validation cohorts, the classifier was reported to diagnose cytomegalovirus status with high specificity and sensitivity. Most TCR sequences were seen in very few donors, while some public TCRs were found in many individuals. In an earlier analysis of 587 of the donors, most TCR beta V segments appeared in productive rearrangements about 87% or about 30% of the time, broadly matching IMGT annotations. Because the 87-base-pair reads could not distinguish some IMGT-functional V segments, including TRBV6-2 and TRBV6-3, those segments were excluded. Sequencing depth was assumed to be roughly uniform across donors in the presence/absence analyses, though that assumption may not hold. Because some donors lacked HLA typing at each locus, the association tests relied only on the typed subset. In a later analysis, most CMV-associated TCR beta chains were found to appear HLA-restricted, with HLA associations seemingly driven largely by CMV exposure. This cohort had only TCR beta chains sequenced, and the lack of alpha or paired-chain data limited which features could be detected. At a false discovery rate of 0.05, a later analysis linked roughly 17,000 TCR beta sequences to specific HLA alleles. CMV serostatus was the only immune exposure information available for the cohort. In a later analysis, several top co-occurrence clusters were reported to appear linked to parvovirus B19, influenza, CMV and Epstein-Barr virus. A further reported finding was that TCR beta sequences accurately predicted the HLA-A and HLA-B alleles for most subjects in the first cohort. The sequencing pipeline was judged likely to have produced a cluster of highly shared sequence variants as a technical artifact. Correlated functional status among segregating V segments might reflect linkage disequilibrium, but an unknown experimental factor could not be ruled out. V-gene and J-gene trimming of TCR beta chains was associated with a missense DCLRE1C variant in a later genetic analysis, and the association was replicated in an independent cohort. In a later analysis, HLA-associated TCR beta chains showed more clonal expansion and lower generation probabilities than non-associated chains that were equally common. According to a later analysis, TCR association rates differed among HLA loci, with DRB1 alleles showing the most associated TCRs and HLA-C alleles showing the fewest. Compared with the approximately 720-donor mean, donors in an Asian-associated ancestry cluster had fewer N-insertions in productive TCRs, according to a later genetic analysis. Seventeen rarely observed V segments, including chromosome 9 orphons, were excluded from the earlier analysis of almost 600 of the donors because counts were too low. When HLA alleles, especially DR and DQ, strongly co-occurred, TCR associations were difficult to assign to individual alleles. In the study, 150 to 200 TCR beta chains were listed as associated with cytomegalovirus.

The cohort consisted of 600 or so healthy bone marrow donors. At the time of sampling, every cohort member was nominally healthy, though immune exposures that went unrecorded were likely present. Of the roughly 700 cohort members, about 290 had a positive CMV serostatus and about 350 had a negative one, while no CMV serostatus was recorded for the donor. A peripheral blood sample was collected from each donor, and TCR beta sequencing was performed on peripheral blood mononuclear cells. Genomic DNA was extracted from the blood cell samples with the Qiagen DNeasy Blood Extraction Kit. In the case of this clone: Its cognate antigen has yet to be identified. Per-nucleotide qualities are absent, and no much larger clonotype sits a single base away.

CDR1 and CDR2 are read off the germline V gene as SQVTM and ANQGSEA. Trimming at the junction amounts to 4 bases on V and 1 base on J, and the germline ends lie 10 bases apart. From the cysteine through the phenylalanine, the CDR3 covers 13 amino acids. The CDR3 DNA has 39 bases and is translated from base 1. Libraries came from the immunoSEQ multiplex PCR assay. The multiplex PCR relied on a mix of 60 forward primers for TCR Vbeta segments and 13 reverse primers for TCR Jbeta segments. The CDR3 region of rearranged TCR beta genes was amplified from genomic DNA by a multiplex PCR assay. The amplified TCR beta libraries were sequenced on the Illumina HiSeq System as 87-base-pair reads. In the original analysis: In a later analysis, roughly 80 million unique TCR beta chains were counted across the 650 to 750 repertoires, and approximately 11 million of these chains were shared by at least two donors. Raw reads were error-corrected and collapsed into unique sequences by a nearest-neighbor algorithm in which closely related sequences were merged to remove PCR and sequencing errors. V, D and J gene segments were assigned by aligning CDR3 sequences to IMGT reference sequences. For a sequence to be retained, a match of at least six nucleotides to both a V gene segment and a J gene segment was required. A rearrangement was called productive if the CDR3 had no stop codons and remained in frame with V and J, and every other rearrangement was called non-productive. Following IMGT convention, CDR3 was defined as the stretch from the second conserved V-encoded cysteine up to the conserved J-encoded phenylalanine. The earlier analysis of 587 of the donors excluded any sequence lacking an unambiguous match to a single V gene segment. An earlier analysis of under 750 of the donors called V segments functional above 56.7% productive rearrangements and segregating when the between-donor standard deviation exceeded 5%. To diagnose cytomegalovirus status from the catalog of TCR beta chain sequences, a statistical classification framework was built. V and J gene assignment, in a later analysis, came from comparing TCR nucleotide sequences with IMGT/GENE-DB human TR gene sequences. The TCRdist pipeline was used in a later analysis to assign CDR3 sequences and most-parsimonious VDJ recombination scenarios. In a later analysis, every TCR beta chain was defined by the combination of its CDR3 amino acid sequence and its V-gene family, and reads without a unique V-gene family were dropped. A later analysis removed roughly 590 highly shared, low-generation-probability nucleotide sequences to deal with suspected cross-contamination and a sequencing artifact. For each public chain, a later analysis derived a clonal expansion index from normalized ranks of inferred template counts within each repertoire. In a later analysis, generation probabilities were computed using a VDJ recombination model fitted to out-of-frame rearrangements, and the results were checked against IGoR. Hypergeometric tests were used in a later analysis to score TCR-TCR, TCR-HLA and TCR-CMV co-occurrence, with a repertoire-size bias correction applied to the TCR pairs. In a later analysis, false discovery rates were estimated by permuting HLA or CMV assignments 20 times. In a later analysis, co-occurring TCRs were grouped with DBSCAN, and TCRdist sequence similarity was added when clustering was performed within HLA-allele-positive subsets. For co-occurrence clustering, repertoires with fewer than 30,000 or more than 120,000 public chains were excluded, along with roughly 5 repertoires with anomalous nucleotide sharing. In TCRdb, the immuneACCESS table is reduced to in-frame sequences with V and J assigned. These tables do not hold every clone; where another copy was compared, an unresolved V gene accounts for under half, and the others remain unexplained. D and trimming come from the DNA, and the V and J calls and clone size come from that table. A total of some 150,000 clones appear in this sample, about 76% of them only once. The top ten hold about 3.7% of the sample.

Specimen: PBMCs. This clonotype was sampled from a human donor in good health. The V and J segments used are TRBV29-1 and TRBJ1-1; the D gene identity is not certain. The base sequence is TGCAGCGTTGTGTCAGGAGGGAACACTGAAGCTTTCTTT. Its product reads: CSVVSGGNTEAFF. Where the CDR3 stops, the reference TRBV29-1 and TRBJ1-1 genes take over; the full variable domain is SAVISQKPSRDICQRGTSLTIQCQVDSQVTMMFWYRQQPGQSLTLIATANQGSEATYESGFVIDKFPISRPNLTFSTLTVSNMSPEDSSIYLCSVVSGGNTEAFFGQGTRLTVV.